This T cell receptor (beta chain) was captured by sequencing in a study of blood T cell repertoires in COVID-19. Study details: COVID-19 samples, acute and convalescent, were from the United States, Italy and Spain.

This clone was seen a few times. The method was immunoSEQ multiplex PCR; TCRdb's version includes in-frame clones alone and lacks a portion of them. The sample holds about 100,000 clones, 70% to 90% seen once. Germline assignment: CDR1 LNHNV and CDR2 YYDKDF (reference sequence). The V segment lost 0 bases and the J segment 6 bases; nucleotides outside the gene matches: 21. The CDR3 is made up of 20 amino acids. V and J are TRBV15 and TRBJ2-3, with 7 bases matching TRBD2. This receptor was taken from a human donor in a cohort sampled during active COVID-19. The sequenced sample consisted of peripheral blood. CDR3 amino acids: CATSREWGRTRIGVRDTQYF. The CDR3 DNA is TGTGCCACCAGCAGAGAATGGGGAAGGACTAGAATAGGGGTCCGCGATACGCAGTATTTT. The full variable domain, in which reference TRBV15 and TRBJ2-3 provide the parts outside the CDR3, is DAMVIQNPRYQVTQFGKPVTLSCSQTLNHNVMYWYQQKSSQAPKLLFHYYDKDFNNEADTPDNFQSRRPNTSFCFLDIRSPGLGDTAMYLCATSREWGRTRIGVRDTQYFGPGTRLTVL.